One sample yielded the 2 T cell receptor beta chains listed below, sequenced in a study of technical replicates of blood from several donors. Clones were read by immunoSEQ multiplex PCR, and TCRdb kept only the in-frame ones, dropping some. The sample contains over 55,000 clones, roughly 96% of which appear only once. Input material: T cells isolated from PBMCs. These receptors were obtained from a human donor in good health.

The rearrangement joins TRBV6-1 to TRBJ1-1; possible D gene TRBD1, 6 bases. The CDR3 has 15 amino acids. Trimming removed 1 base from V and 7 bases from J, with 16 bases in between. Germline-derived CDR1 and CDR2 are MNHNS and SASEGT. CDR3 sequence (DNA): TGTGCCAGCAGTGAAGATACAGGGTTTGGGAATGAAGCTTTCTTT. The encoded protein is CASSEDTGFGNEAFF.

This clone was detected once. The chain uses TRBV30 and TRBJ1-1; 12 bases are a match to TRBD1. Germline V CDR1 and CDR2: GTSNPN, SVGIG (reference sequence). V shed 3 bases and J 1 base; nucleotides not matched to a gene: 3. The CDR3 extends over 15 amino acids. The CDR3 coding sequence is TGTGCCTGGAGGGGGACAGGGGGCCAGAACACTGAAGCTTTCTTT. Translating it yields CAWRGTGGQNTEAFF.